Shown below are 8 T cell receptor beta chains from a single sample sequenced in a study of T cell responses to AZD1222 COVID-19 vaccine. Sequencing used immunoSEQ multiplex PCR; TCRdb keeps in-frame clones, though not all of them. Of 150,000 to 200,000 clones listed, 80% to 95% were seen once; the top ten hold 2.3%. The sequenced sample was peripheral blood, obtained on day 0 of AZD1222 vaccination. Every receptor here comes from an adult in good health.

The V call is TRBV7-2, the J call TRBJ1-4, with TRBD1 matching 10 bases. Germline CDR1 and CDR2: SGHTA and FQGNSA. This CDR3 has 14 residues. With 6 bases clipped from V and 8 bases from J, the junction kept 6 bases outside the gene matches. CDR3 bases: TGTGCCAGCAGTCGAAGACAGGGGGCAGAAAAACTGTTTTTT. This translates into CASSRRQGAEKLFF.

The gene calls are TRBV10-3 and TRBJ2-3; D perhaps matches TRBD1 (6 bases). Trimming cost V 10 bases and J 6 bases, with 23 bases left between them. In germline, CDR1 is ENHRY, CDR2 SYGVKD. This CDR3 is built from 15 residues. The CDR3 nucleotides are TGTGCCACCGGACGGGCACAACTTCAGGGGGATACGCAGTATTTT. Translation gives CATGRAQLQGDTQYF.

With respect to this clone: Additional DNA sequences in this sample encode the identical CDR3. V usage is TRBV5-1 and J usage is TRBJ1-1; D is uncertain. Trimming took off 2 bases at V and 1 base at J, with 6 bases between the two ends. CDR1 and CDR2 from the germline V gene are SGHRS and YFSETQ. This CDR3 is 13 amino acids long. DNA for the CDR3: TGCGCCAGCAGCTTTGGGAGGAACACTGAAGCTTTCTTT. This translates into CASSFGRNTEAFF.

This chain connects TRBV7-9 to TRBJ1-2, with D perhaps TRBD1 (6 bases). The CDR3 loop spans 13 amino acids. The germline gives CDR1 SEHNR, CDR2 FQNEAQ (reference sequence). The V gene lost 5 bases and the J gene lost 3 bases, with 10 bases spanning the gap. This CDR3 is CASSDRTDYGYTF. Written as DNA, the CDR3 is TGTGCCAGCAGCGATCGGACAGACTATGGCTACACCTTC.

The chain joins TRBV24-1 to TRBJ1-5, with 7 nucleotides matching TRBD1. Unmatched junction bases numbered 5, after V lost 4 bases and J lost 6 bases. The CDR3 loop spans 14 amino acids. Looked up from germline, CDR1 is KGHDR and CDR2 is SFDVKD. Here the CDR3 DNA reads TGTGCCACCAGTGAATCGGACAGGCTTCAGCCCCAGCATTTT. As protein: CATSESDRLQPQHF.

The V gene is TRBV3-1 (or the pseudogene TRBV3-2), the J gene TRBJ2-1; the match to TRBD1 covers 12 bases. The germline CDR1 and CDR2 sequences are LGHDT and YNNKEL (reference sequence). The CDR3 contains 18 residues. J lost 8 bases, V lost 0 bases, and 11 bases had no gene match. The DNA of the CDR3 is TGTGCCAGCAGCCAAGATTTCGTTTCGGGACAGGGGGCAGATGAGCAGTTCTTC. Protein sequence: CASSQDFVSGQGADEQFF.

The chain links TRBV30 to TRBJ2-5; D not resolved. The CDR3 contains 13 residues. Germline-derived CDR1 and CDR2 are GTSNPN and SVGIG (reference sequence). Trimming took 0 bases from V and 0 from J, leaving 5 bases between them. Here the CDR3 reads CAWSVLYQETQYF. CDR3 in DNA: TGTGCCTGGAGTGTACTATACCAAGAGACCCAGTACTTC.

The chain combines TRBV4-2 with TRBJ2-2; 8 bases align to TRBD2. This CDR3 has 18 residues. J was trimmed by 5 bases and V by 0 bases; bases with no gene match: 11. Germline V gene lookup returns CDR1 LGHNA and CDR2 YNFKEQ. CDR3 sequence reads: CASSQDKMAGGETGELFF. CDR3 sequence (DNA): TGTGCCAGCAGCCAAGATAAGATGGCGGGGGGCGAGACCGGGGAGCTGTTTTTT.